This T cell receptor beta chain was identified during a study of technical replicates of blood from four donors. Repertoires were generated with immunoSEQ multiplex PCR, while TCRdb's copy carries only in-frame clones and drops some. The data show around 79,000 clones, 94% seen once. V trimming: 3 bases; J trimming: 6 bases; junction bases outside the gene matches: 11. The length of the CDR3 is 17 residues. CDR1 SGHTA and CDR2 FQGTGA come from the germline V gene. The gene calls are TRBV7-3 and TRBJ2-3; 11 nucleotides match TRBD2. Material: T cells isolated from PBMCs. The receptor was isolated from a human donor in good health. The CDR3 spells CASSLYSGGGPRDTQYF. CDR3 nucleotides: TGTGCCAGCAGCTTGTATAGCGGGGGGGGCCCCCGTGATACGCAGTATTTT.